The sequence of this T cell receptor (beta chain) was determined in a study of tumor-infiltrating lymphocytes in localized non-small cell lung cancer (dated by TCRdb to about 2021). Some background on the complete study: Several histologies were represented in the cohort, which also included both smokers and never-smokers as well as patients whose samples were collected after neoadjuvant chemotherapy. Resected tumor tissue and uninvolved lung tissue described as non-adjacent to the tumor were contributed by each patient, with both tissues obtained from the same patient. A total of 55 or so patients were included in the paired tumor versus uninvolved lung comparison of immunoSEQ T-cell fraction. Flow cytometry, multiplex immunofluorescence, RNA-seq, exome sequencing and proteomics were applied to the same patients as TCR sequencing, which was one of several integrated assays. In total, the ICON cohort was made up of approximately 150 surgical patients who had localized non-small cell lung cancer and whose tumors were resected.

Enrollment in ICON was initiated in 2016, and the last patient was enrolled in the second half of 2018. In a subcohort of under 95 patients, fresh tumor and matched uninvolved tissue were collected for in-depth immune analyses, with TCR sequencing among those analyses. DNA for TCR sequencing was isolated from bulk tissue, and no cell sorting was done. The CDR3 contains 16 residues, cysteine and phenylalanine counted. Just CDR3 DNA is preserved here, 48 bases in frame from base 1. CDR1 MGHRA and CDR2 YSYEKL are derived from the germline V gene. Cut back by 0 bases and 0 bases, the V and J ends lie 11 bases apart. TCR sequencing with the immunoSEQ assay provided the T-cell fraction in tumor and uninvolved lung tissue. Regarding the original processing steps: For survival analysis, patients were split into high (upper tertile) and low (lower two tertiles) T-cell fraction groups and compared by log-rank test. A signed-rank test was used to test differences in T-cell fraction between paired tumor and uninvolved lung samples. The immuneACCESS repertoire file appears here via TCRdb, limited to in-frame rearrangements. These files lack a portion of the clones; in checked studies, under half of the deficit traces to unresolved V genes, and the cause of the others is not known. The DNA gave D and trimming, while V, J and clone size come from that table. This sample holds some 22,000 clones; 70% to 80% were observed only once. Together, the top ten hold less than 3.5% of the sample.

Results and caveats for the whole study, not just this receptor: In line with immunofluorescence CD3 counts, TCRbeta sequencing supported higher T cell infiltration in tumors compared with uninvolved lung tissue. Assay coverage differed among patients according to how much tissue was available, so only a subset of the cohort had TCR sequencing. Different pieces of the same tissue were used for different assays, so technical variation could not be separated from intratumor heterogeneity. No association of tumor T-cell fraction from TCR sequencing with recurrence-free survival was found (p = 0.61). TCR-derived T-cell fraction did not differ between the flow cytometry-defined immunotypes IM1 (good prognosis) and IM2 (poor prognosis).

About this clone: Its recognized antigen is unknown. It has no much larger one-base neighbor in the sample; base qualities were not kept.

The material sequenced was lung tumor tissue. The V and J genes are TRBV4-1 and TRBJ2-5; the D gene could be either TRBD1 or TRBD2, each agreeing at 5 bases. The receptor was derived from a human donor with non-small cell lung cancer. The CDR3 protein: CASSQDGGGYQETQYF. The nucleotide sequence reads TGCGCCAGCAGCCAAGATGGTGGGGGATACCAAGAGACCCAGTACTTC.